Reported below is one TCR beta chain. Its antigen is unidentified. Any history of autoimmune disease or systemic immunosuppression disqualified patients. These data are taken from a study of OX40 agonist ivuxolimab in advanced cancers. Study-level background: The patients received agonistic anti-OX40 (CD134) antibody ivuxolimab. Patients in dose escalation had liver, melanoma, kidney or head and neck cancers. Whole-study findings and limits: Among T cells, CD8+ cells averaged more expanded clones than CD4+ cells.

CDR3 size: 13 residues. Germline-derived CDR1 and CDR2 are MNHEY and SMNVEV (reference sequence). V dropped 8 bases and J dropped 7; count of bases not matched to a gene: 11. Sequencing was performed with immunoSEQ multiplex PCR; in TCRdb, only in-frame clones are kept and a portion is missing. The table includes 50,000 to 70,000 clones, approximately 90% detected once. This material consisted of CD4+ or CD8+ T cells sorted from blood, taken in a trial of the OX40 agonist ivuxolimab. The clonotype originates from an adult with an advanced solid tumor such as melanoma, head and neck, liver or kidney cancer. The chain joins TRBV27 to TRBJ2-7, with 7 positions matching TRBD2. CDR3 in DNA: TGTGCCAGCTCCCCACGCGGCGGGGGTGAGCAGTACTTC. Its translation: CASSPRGGGEQYF.